Reported below is one TCR beta chain. For every donor, a draw yielded about 9.7 milliliters of peripheral blood. Each sample had at least 7 million PBMCs isolated. Per sample, no less than 6 micrograms of total RNA were extracted. This sample is drawn from a study of blood T cells in healthy people across ages. Sample-barcoded 5' priming and a J-beta primer mix drove a second PCR of about 6 to 12 cycles. Every cDNA molecule bore a tag from a template-switch adaptor containing 12 random nucleotides. TCRdb re-derived calls from the 5' RACE reads in MiXCR, one entry per CDR3 protein. The sample has about 1.5 million distinct CDR3 sequences; 42% are singletons. The ends were cut back, 6 bases at V and 0 bases at J, with 10 bases in the middle. This CDR3 spans 14 amino acids.

The sequence was collected from a young woman in good health. The rearrangement joins TRBV12-3 or TRBV12-4 to TRBJ2-3; no reliable D call. Input material: blood. The CDR3 reads CASSPTLSTDTQYF. The CDR3 coding sequence is TGTGCCAGCAGCCCCACCCTTAGCACAGATACGCAGTATTTT.